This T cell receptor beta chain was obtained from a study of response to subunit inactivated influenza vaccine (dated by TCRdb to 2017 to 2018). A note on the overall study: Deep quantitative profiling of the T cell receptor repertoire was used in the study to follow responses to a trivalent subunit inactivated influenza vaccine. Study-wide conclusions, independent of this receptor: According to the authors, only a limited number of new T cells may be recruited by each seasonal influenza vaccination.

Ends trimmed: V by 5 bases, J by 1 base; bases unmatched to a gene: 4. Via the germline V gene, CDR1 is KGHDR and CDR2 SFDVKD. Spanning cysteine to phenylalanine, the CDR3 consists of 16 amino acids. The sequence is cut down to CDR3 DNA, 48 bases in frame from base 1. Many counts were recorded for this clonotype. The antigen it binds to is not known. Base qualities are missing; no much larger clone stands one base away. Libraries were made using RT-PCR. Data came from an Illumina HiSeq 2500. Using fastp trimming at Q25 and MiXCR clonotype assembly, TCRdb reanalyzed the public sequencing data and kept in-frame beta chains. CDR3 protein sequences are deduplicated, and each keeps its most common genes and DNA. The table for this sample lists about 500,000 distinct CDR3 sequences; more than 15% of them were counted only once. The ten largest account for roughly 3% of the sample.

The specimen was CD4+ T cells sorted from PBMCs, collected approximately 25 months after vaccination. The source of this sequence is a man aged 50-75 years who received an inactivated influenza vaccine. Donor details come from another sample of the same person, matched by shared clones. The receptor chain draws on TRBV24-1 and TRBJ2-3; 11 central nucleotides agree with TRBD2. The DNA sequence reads TGTGCCACCAGTGTCCTGGGACTAGCGGGCACAGATACGCAGTATTTT. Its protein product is CATSVLGLAGTDTQYF.